What follows are 14 T cell receptor beta chains derived from one specimen sequenced in a study of blood T cell repertoires in COVID-19. Libraries were prepared by immunoSEQ multiplex PCR; TCRdb keeps only in-frame clonotypes and omits some of them. Of approximately 220,000 clones in the sample, around 81% are singletons; the top ten hold over 7%. Sequencing was performed on PBMCs or T cells enriched from blood (not recorded which). These receptors all stem from a woman between 35 and 50 years old with acute COVID-19.

This sequence joins TRBV14 and TRBJ2-7, with 7 bases identical to TRBD1. The CDR3 consists of 14 residues. The J segment lost 3 bases and the V segment lost 4 bases, leaving 6 bases of the junction unmatched. Germline CDR1 reads SGHDN; CDR2 reads FVKESK. For the CDR3, the DNA is TGTGCCAGCAGCCCCCGACAGGGTAACTACGAGCAGTACTTC. Residues: CASSPRQGNYEQYF. Full variable domain (outside the CDR3, taken from reference TRBV14 and TRBJ2-7): EAGVTQFPSHSVIEKGQTVTLRCDPISGHDNLYWYRRVMGKEIKFLLHFVKESKQDESGMPNNRFLAERTGGTYSTLKVQPAELEDSGVYFCASSPRQGNYEQYFGPGTRLTVT.

This rearrangement joins TRBV28 to TRBJ2-5; 8 bases match TRBD2. The V gene's germline CDR1 is MDHEN and CDR2 SYDVKM. After removal of 3 bases from V and 5 bases from J, the junction contained 8 bases not matched to a gene. This CDR3 spans 15 amino acids. CDR3 amino acids: CASSFGGGRPETQYF. CDR3 DNA: TGTGCCAGCAGTTTTGGTGGCGGGAGGCCTGAGACCCAGTACTTC.

The chain has TRBV7-2 and TRBJ2-5, with TRBD1 identical over 9 bases. CDR3 length equals 15 residues. In germline, CDR1 is SGHTA, CDR2 FQGNSA. Unmatched junction bases numbered 2, after V lost 1 base and J lost 2 bases. The CDR3 region has the DNA TGTGCCAGCAGCTTAGGGGACAGGGTTCAAGAGACCCAGTACTTC. It encodes CASSLGDRVQETQYF.

The chain couples TRBV12-3 or TRBV12-4 to TRBJ2-7, with D unresolved. V was cut by 8 bases and J by 2 bases, with 13 bases left in between. The CDR3 spans 13 residues. The CDR3 is CASGLDATYEQYF. The CDR3 DNA reads TGTGCCAGCGGCCTAGACGCTACCTACGAGCAGTACTTC.

This chain links TRBV5-6 with TRBJ2-5; TRBD2 might be the D (6 bases). Per germline, CDR1 SGHDT and CDR2 YYEEEE. CDR3 length: 15 amino acids. V was pared by 4 bases and J by 4 bases, with 17 bases between. CDR3 DNA: TGTGCCAGCAGCCCCTACGTCGGGAGAAGAGAGACCCAGTACTTC. It codes for CASSPYVGRRETQYF.

V and J are TRBV6-1 and TRBJ1-4; no clear D. V lost 2 bases, J lost 7 bases, and 2 bases lay in between. The V gene's germline CDR1 is MNHNS and CDR2 SASEGT. The CDR3 is 11 residues long. CDR3 amino acids: CASSEREKLFF. The CDR3 DNA follows: TGTGCCAGCAGTGAACGTGAAAAACTGTTTTTT.

V gene TRBV5-1 combines with J gene TRBJ2-1, with 8 bases fitting TRBD2. Germline lookup yields CDR1 SGHRS and CDR2 YFSETQ. The ends lost 2 bases at V and 0 bases at J; junction bases unmatched: 1. There are 15 residues in the CDR3. CDR3: CASSFSGNSYNEQFF. The DNA for the CDR3 is TGCGCCAGCAGCTTTAGCGGGAACTCCTACAATGAGCAGTTCTTC.

The chain uses TRBV18 and TRBJ2-1; TRBD2 matches 9 bases. CDR3 size: 15 residues. From germline, CDR1 is KGHSH and CDR2 LQKENI. The V gene end was trimmed by 3 bases and the J gene end by 7 bases; junction bases not matched to a gene: 7. In DNA, the CDR3 is TGTGCCAGCTCACCTGCGGGAGGGCCAGGGAATGAGCAGTTCTTC. Translating gives CASSPAGGPGNEQFF. Filled out from reference TRBV18 and TRBJ2-1, the complete variable domain reads NAGVMQNPRHLVRRRGQEARLRCSPMKGHSHVYWYRQLPEEGLKFMVYLQKENIIDESGMPKERFSAEFPKEGPSILRIQQVVRGDSAAYFCASSPAGGPGNEQFFGPGTRLTVL.

This rearrangement joins TRBV6-1 to TRBJ1-5, with D maybe TRBD1 (5 bases). The germline V gene encodes CDR1 MNHNS and CDR2 SASEGT. CDR3 length: 16 residues. Trimming stripped 1 base from V and 2 bases from J, with 12 bases between. The CDR3 reads CASSEGGAVGNQPQHF. CDR3 in DNA: TGTGCCAGCAGTGAAGGCGGGGCAGTGGGCAATCAGCCCCAGCATTTT.

This clone was seen more than once but under ten times. The chain recombines TRBV28 with TRBJ2-1; TRBD1 agrees at 7 bases. This CDR3 spans 17 amino acids. Germline V gene data show CDR1 as MDHEN and CDR2 as SYDVKM. V lost 2 bases and J lost 0; bases outside the gene matches: 7. CDR3 loop: CASSLGQDLSSYNEQFF. Here the CDR3 DNA reads TGTGCCAGCAGTTTAGGACAGGACCTGAGCTCCTACAATGAGCAGTTCTTC.

This clone has a single count. The rearrangement uses TRBV9 and TRBJ2-7, with 7 bases lining up with TRBD1. Losses at the gene ends were 0 bases for V and 3 bases for J; bases not matched to a gene: 3. Germline loops: CDR1 SGDLS, CDR2 YYNGEE. The CDR3 has 14 amino acids. The CDR3 protein is CASSVASGGYEQYF. CDR3 DNA sequence: TGTGCCAGCAGCGTAGCCTCAGGGGGCTACGAGCAGTACTTC.

The chain couples TRBV30 to TRBJ1-1; D remains unclear. The CDR3 has 11 amino acids. Germline V gene sequence: CDR1 GTSNPN, CDR2 SVGIG (reference sequence). Trimming shortened V by 6 bases and J by 9 bases, and 14 bases separated the two germline ends. The chain's CDR3 is CACAPQHQAFF. CDR3 DNA: TGTGCCTGTGCTCCACAGCACCAAGCTTTCTTT.

This chain joins TRBV30 and TRBJ2-2; TRBD2 agrees at 10 bases. This CDR3 is 16 amino acids long. The germline V gene encodes CDR1 GTSNPN and CDR2 SVGIG (reference sequence). V gave up 3 bases and J gave up 5 bases; unmatched junction bases: 9. The DNA of the CDR3 is TGTGCCTGGAGCAGCGGGTCTAGCGGGAGTACCGGGGAGCTGTTTTTT. Amino acid sequence: CAWSSGSSGSTGELFF.

V and J are TRBV24-1 and TRBJ2-2, with 7 bases lining up with TRBD1. V was clipped by 0 bases and J by 8 bases; unmatched bases: 8. In germline, CDR1 is KGHDR, CDR2 SFDVKD. This CDR3 is built from 16 residues. The CDR3 sequence: CATSDLAGTVTGELFF. CDR3 DNA: TGTGCCACCAGTGATTTGGCCGGGACAGTGACGGGGGAGCTGTTTTTT.